A selection of T cell receptor beta chains follows, all from one sample in a study of early T cells in non-severe SARS-CoV-2 infection. MiXCR, applied by TCRdb to the 5' RACE reads, yields one record per CDR3 protein. The table has around 71,000 distinct CDR3 sequences, approximately 11% seen once. This specimen was whole blood, taken at baseline. These TCRs come from an adult who was a healthcare worker with PCR-confirmed SARS-CoV-2 infection or an uninfected control (not recorded which). The CDR3 runs from the conserved cysteine through the conserved F or W. Each record gives: V gene, clone size, D gene, J gene, CDR3 protein, CDR3 DNA. A D gene is named only where the DNA matches it firmly. Not all rows give a size; the values are once, few, many and, for expanded clones, a class.

>TRBV6-2/TRBV6-3|many|TRBD2|TRBJ2-1
CASSSGLAGGKFF
TGTGCCAGCAGTTCAGGACTAGCGGGAGGAAAGTTCTTC
>TRBV11-2|many|-|TRBJ2-7
CASSLESGGEQYF
TGTGCCAGCAGCTTAGAATCTGGCGGCGAGCAGTACTTC
>TRBV20-1|few|TRBD2|TRBJ2-1
CSARSLAGAYEQFF
TGCAGTGCTAGAAGCCTAGCGGGAGCCTATGAGCAGTTCTTC
>TRBV28|-|-|TRBJ2-3
CASRTAGGTTDTQYF
TGTGCCAGCAGGACAGCTGGCGGAACCACAGATACGCAGTATTTT
>TRBV5-4|-|-|TRBJ2-3
CASSLSVVSTDTQYF
TGTGCCAGCAGCTTGAGCGTCGTTAGCACAGATACGCAGTATTTT
>TRBV2|-|TRBD2|TRBJ2-3
CASSPLGLAADTQYF
TGTGCCAGCAGCCCTCTGGGACTAGCCGCAGATACGCAGTATTTT
>TRBV3-1|few|-|TRBJ2-3
CASSVTWDTQYF
TGTGCCAGCAGCGTAACATGGGATACGCAGTATTTT
>TRBV20-1|many|-|TRBJ2-1
CSAGLWAGTSYNEQFF
TGCAGTGCAGGCCTTTGGGCGGGAACATCCTACAATGAGCAGTTCTTC
>TRBV28|many|TRBD1|TRBJ2-7
CASSLGQGYEQYF
TGTGCCAGCAGCCTCGGACAGGGCTACGAGCAGTACTTC
>TRBV6-1|-|-|TRBJ2-3
CASSEFHSTDTQYF
TGTGCCAGCAGTGAATTTCACAGCACAGATACGCAGTATTTT
>TRBV9|many|-|TRBJ2-5
CASSVSGTVQETQYF
TGTGCCAGCAGCGTATCCGGAACGGTTCAAGAGACCCAGTACTTC
>TRBV28|few|TRBD2|TRBJ2-7
CASNPSGVGATYEQYF
TGTGCCAGCAACCCCAGCGGGGTCGGGGCGACCTACGAGCAGTACTTC
>TRBV27|few|-|TRBJ1-6
CASSPGPRASPLHF
TGTGCCAGCAGTCCGGGCCCGAGGGCTTCACCCCTCCACTTT
>TRBV28|many|TRBD2|TRBJ2-5
CASKGGSRETQYF
TGTGCCAGCAAGGGCGGGAGCCGAGAGACCCAGTACTTC
>TRBV25-1|few|TRBD2|TRBJ2-7
CASTGGGALKTPYEQYF
TGTGCCAGCACCGGGGGGGGCGCTCTAAAAACCCCCTACGAGCAGTACTTC
>TRBV3-1|many|TRBD2|TRBJ2-1
CASSPTPNSGTRGAYF
TGTGCCAGCAGTCCTACCCCAAACTCCGGGACTAGAGGTGCCTACTTC
>TRBV13|-|-|TRBJ2-7
CASSQGQTSGSYEQYF
TGTGCCAGCAGCCAAGGGCAGACCAGCGGCTCCTACGAGCAGTACTTC
>TRBV10-3|-|TRBD2|TRBJ2-1
CAIRSSGNVYNEQFF
TGTGCCATCAGATCAAGCGGGAACGTCTACAATGAGCAGTTCTTC
>TRBV28|-|-|TRBJ1-1
CASSSAFRNTEAFF
TGTGCCAGCAGCAGTGCGTTTAGGAACACTGAAGCTTTCTTT
>TRBV6-4|many|TRBD1|TRBJ2-3
CASSDSGQGDADTQYF
TGTGCCAGCAGTGACTCGGGACAGGGGGATGCAGATACGCAGTATTTT
>TRBV4-2|-|TRBD1|TRBJ1-3
CASSQRGQGAPIISGNTIYF
TGTGCCAGCAGCCAACGAGGACAGGGGGCGCCCATTATCTCTGGAAACACCATATATTTT
>TRBV20-1|few|-|TRBJ1-1
CSAIAGGDTEAFF
TGCAGTGCTATCGCCGGCGGGGACACTGAAGCTTTCTTT
>TRBV29-1|-|TRBD2|TRBJ2-7
CSALTSETYEQYF
TGCAGCGCACTGACTAGCGAGACCTACGAGCAGTACTTC
>TRBV5-4|-|-|TRBJ2-1
CASSSQKRNEQFF
TGTGCCAGCAGCTCGCAGAAGAGGAATGAGCAGTTCTTC
>TRBV10-3|many|TRBD1|TRBJ1-6
CAISSGTVGSPLHF
TGTGCCATCAGTTCCGGGACAGTAGGATCACCCCTCCACTTT
>TRBV12-5|few|TRBD2|TRBJ2-1
CASGLGLAGGGSYNEQFF
TGTGCTAGTGGCCTTGGACTAGCGGGAGGTGGTTCCTACAATGAGCAGTTCTTC
>TRBV12-3/TRBV12-4|few|-|TRBJ2-1
CASTSPDVYYNEQFF
TGTGCCAGCACCTCCCCGGACGTATACTACAATGAGCAGTTCTTC
>TRBV7-2|-|-|TRBJ2-3
CASSRATDTQYF
TGTGCCAGCAGCAGGGCGACAGATACGCAGTATTTT
>TRBV27|few|TRBD1|TRBJ1-2
CASSNEQGAGYGYTF
TGTGCCAGCAGCAACGAGCAGGGGGCGGGCTATGGCTACACCTTC
>TRBV4-2|medium-sized|-|TRBJ2-3
CASSQGGPGSDTQYF
TGTGCCAGCAGCCAAGGGGGACCCGGGTCAGATACGCAGTATTTT
>TRBV7-9|few|TRBD1|TRBJ2-7
CASSSWTGNFYEQYF
TGTGCCAGCAGCTCCTGGACAGGGAATTTCTACGAGCAGTACTTC
>TRBV7-8|-|-|TRBJ2-1
CASSRLDGNYNEQFF
TGTGCCAGCAGCCGTTTGGACGGAAACTACAATGAGCAGTTCTTC
>TRBV11-2|few|TRBD1|TRBJ2-1
CASSLEDRGGNEQFF
TGTGCCAGCAGCTTAGAGGACAGGGGTGGGAATGAGCAGTTCTTC
>TRBV12-3/TRBV12-4|-|-|TRBJ2-3
CASSFGLPSSTDTQYF
TGTGCCAGCAGTTTTGGACTACCTTCTAGCACAGATACGCAGTATTTT
>TRBV2|-|TRBD1|TRBJ1-1
CASSVKGQRNTEAFF
TGTGCCAGCAGTGTAAAGGGACAGCGGAACACTGAAGCTTTCTTT
>TRBV11-2|many|TRBD2|TRBJ2-5
CASRPTGLAGKETQYF
TGTGCCAGCAGGCCCACGGGACTAGCGGGAAAAGAGACCCAGTACTTC
>TRBV12-3/TRBV12-4|-|-|TRBJ1-5
CASRKDRSGNQPQHF
TGTGCCAGCAGGAAAGACAGGTCGGGCAATCAGCCCCAGCATTTT
>TRBV20-1|many|-|TRBJ2-5
CSAIALQETQYF
TGCAGTGCTATAGCCCTCCAAGAGACCCAGTACTTC
>TRBV20-1|few|-|TRBJ1-1
CSAWKATEAFF
TGCAGTGCGTGGAAGGCCACTGAAGCTTTCTTT
>TRBV28|few|-|TRBJ1-1
CASSWDRWGTEAFF
TGTGCCAGCAGCTGGGACCGCTGGGGCACTGAAGCTTTCTTT
>TRBV6-2/TRBV6-3|many|-|TRBJ2-1
CASSFPQHNEQFF
TGTGCCAGCAGTTTCCCTCAGCACAATGAGCAGTTCTTC
>TRBV28|few|-|TRBJ2-1
CASRLYTPWGYNEQFF
TGTGCCAGCAGGCTTTACACCCCCTGGGGGTACAATGAGCAGTTCTTC
>TRBV21-1|-|-|TRBJ2-3
CASSKGARLAVKTPSTDTQYF
TGTGCCAGCAGCAAAGGAGCCCGTTTAGCGGTTAAAACCCCCAGCACAGATACGCAGTATTTT
>TRBV5-1|-|TRBD1|TRBJ1-1
CASSTGQVEAFF
TGCGCCAGCAGCACGGGACAGGTTGAAGCTTTCTTT
>TRBV20-1|many|-|TRBJ2-5
CSARPSQPAGSQETQYF
TGCAGTGCTAGACCCTCCCAGCCCGCGGGATCCCAAGAGACCCAGTACTTC
>TRBV28|few|TRBD1|TRBJ1-6
CASSTLGQGNSPLHF
TGTGCCAGCAGTACCTTAGGACAGGGAAATTCACCCCTCCACTTT
>TRBV28|few|-|TRBJ2-5
CASRQETQYF
TGTGCCAGCAGGCAGGAGACCCAGTACTTC
>TRBV7-9|few|-|TRBJ2-3
CASRPTGAPADTQYF
TGTGCCAGCAGGCCAACCGGGGCCCCGGCAGATACGCAGTATTTT
>TRBV29-1|-|-|TRBJ2-5
CSVLTGVETQYF
TGCAGCGTCCTGACAGGAGTGGAGACCCAGTACTTC
>TRBV6-1|few|-|TRBJ2-1
CASSDVTALSYNEQFF
TGTGCCAGCAGTGACGTAACAGCGTTATCCTACAATGAGCAGTTCTTC